The following is a TCR beta chain sequence with its context. In the original analysis: For nucleated cells, counts were estimated from reference gene primer amplification. Here immunoSEQ multiplex PCR was the method, and the copy in TCRdb shows in-frame clones only, minus some. D and trimming were read from the DNA, whereas the V and J calls and clone size are those reported in that table. The table has tens of thousands of clones, about 95% seen once. This sample is part of a study of blood T cell repertoires in COVID-19. The overall study: Both acute and convalescent COVID-19 samples were obtained from the United States, Italy and Spain. The cDNA or gDNA used as material had been derived from T cells, B-cell-depleted T cells, or PBMCs.

This CDR3 is built from 16 residues. The V end was cut by 4 bases, the J end by 6 bases, with 20 bases between. Germline V CDR1 and CDR2: SGHVS, FQNEAQ. The chain combines TRBV7-8 with TRBJ2-3; a possible D gene is TRBD2 (6 bases). The clonotype comes from a human donor with active COVID-19. The donor label of this sample is uncertain. Source material: peripheral blood. In DNA form, the CDR3 reads TGTGCCAGCAGCTCCTACGATCTTAGCGGCGAGGATACGCAGTATTTT. It codes for CASSSYDLSGEDTQYF.